This paragraph reports one T cell receptor (beta chain). The antigen is unknown. This sample was included in a study of T-cell reconstitution after alpha-beta-depleted transplantation in children. Regarding the study as a whole: Reported findings indicate that, about two months after transplant, alpha-beta T cells came from several hundred expanded clones, which were derived from non-depleted graft cells. From surviving recipient T cells and thymic progenitors came the high day-60 TCRbeta diversity observed in some patients. At one year after transplant, newly produced T cells mostly accounted for T-cell counts and diversity.

This CDR3 comprises 16 residues. Germline V gives CDR1 KGHSH, CDR2 LQKENI. J gave up 0 bases and V 4 bases, and 8 bases lay outside the gene matches. Preparation of the TCRbeta library involved a method that used unique molecular identifiers. TCRdb redid the calling of the PCR reads with MiXCR, one entry per CDR3 protein. Among about 120,000 distinct CDR3 sequences listed, 20% to 25% were seen once. Sample: PBMCs, mostly from graft donor cells, taken 180 days after TCRalphabeta/CD19-depleted stem cell transplant. The receptor's source is a male patient between 2 and 15 years old who had a stem cell transplant for chronic granulomatous disease, so the T cells may come from the graft donor. The rearrangement joins TRBV18 to TRBJ1-1, with 7 bases fitting TRBD1. This CDR3 is CASSLRDSSMNTEAFF. In DNA, the CDR3 is TGTGCCAGCTCACTCCGGGACAGCTCAATGAACACTGAAGCTTTCTTT.